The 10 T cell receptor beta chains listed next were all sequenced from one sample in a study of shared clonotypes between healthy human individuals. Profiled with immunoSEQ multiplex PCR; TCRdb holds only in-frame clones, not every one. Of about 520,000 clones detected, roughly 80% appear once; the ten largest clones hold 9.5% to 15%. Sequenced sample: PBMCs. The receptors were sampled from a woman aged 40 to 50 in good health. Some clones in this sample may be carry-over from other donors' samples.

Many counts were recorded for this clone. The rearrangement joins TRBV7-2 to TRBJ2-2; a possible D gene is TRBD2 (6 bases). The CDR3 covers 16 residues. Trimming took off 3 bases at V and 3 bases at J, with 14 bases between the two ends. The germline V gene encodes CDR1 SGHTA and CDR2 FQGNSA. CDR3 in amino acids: CASSFLSERDTGELFF. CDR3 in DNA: TGTGCCAGCAGCTTCCTCTCCGAGCGGGACACCGGGGAGCTGTTTTTT.

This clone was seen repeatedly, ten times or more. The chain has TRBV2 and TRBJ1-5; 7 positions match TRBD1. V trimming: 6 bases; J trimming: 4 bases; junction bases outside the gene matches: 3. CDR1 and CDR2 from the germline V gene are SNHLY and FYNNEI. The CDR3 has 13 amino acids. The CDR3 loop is CASRRDRNQPQHF. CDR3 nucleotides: TGTGCCAGCAGACGGGACAGAAATCAGCCCCAGCATTTT.

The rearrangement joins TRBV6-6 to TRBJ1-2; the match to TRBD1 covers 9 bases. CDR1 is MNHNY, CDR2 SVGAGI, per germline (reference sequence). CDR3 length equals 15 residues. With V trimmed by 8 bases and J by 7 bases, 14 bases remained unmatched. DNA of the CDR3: TGTGCCAGCCGACAACCGGGACAGGGTTTAACTGGCTACACCTTC. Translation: CASRQPGQGLTGYTF.

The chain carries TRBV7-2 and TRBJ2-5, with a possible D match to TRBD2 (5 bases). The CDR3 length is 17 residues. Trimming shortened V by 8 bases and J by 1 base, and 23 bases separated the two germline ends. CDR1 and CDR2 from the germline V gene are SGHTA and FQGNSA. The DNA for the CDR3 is TGTGCCAGCCAACCCTTCCCGAGGGCCCCCCTCCAAGAGACCCAGTACTTC. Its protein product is CASQPFPRAPLQETQYF.

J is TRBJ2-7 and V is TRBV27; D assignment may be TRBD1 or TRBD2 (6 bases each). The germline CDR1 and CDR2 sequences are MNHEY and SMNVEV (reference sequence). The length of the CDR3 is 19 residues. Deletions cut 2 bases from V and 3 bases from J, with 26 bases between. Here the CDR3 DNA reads TGTGCCAGCAGTTTACGGGCCCTAGCGCCGGGGGCACCTAGCTACGAGCAGTACTTC. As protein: CASSLRALAPGAPSYEQYF.

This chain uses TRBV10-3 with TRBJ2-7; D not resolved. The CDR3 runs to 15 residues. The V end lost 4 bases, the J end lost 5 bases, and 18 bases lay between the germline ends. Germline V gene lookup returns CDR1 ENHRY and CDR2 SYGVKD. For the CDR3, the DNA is TGTGCCATCAGTGTGGGCGGTTCCGCTTCGGACGAGCAGTACTTC. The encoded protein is CAISVGGSASDEQYF.

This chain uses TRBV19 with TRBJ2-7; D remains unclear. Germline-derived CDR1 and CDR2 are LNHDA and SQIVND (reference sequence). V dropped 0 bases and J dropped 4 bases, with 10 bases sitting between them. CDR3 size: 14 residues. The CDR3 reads CASSIDLSAYEQYF. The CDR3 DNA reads TGTGCCAGTAGTATAGATCTATCAGCATACGAGCAGTACTTC. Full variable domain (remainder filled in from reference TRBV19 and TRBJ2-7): DGGITQSPKYLFRKEGQNVTLSCEQNLNHDAMYWYRQDPGQGLRLIYYSQIVNDFQKGDIAEGYSVSREKKESFPLTVTSAQKNPTAFYLCASSIDLSAYEQYFGPGTRLTVT.

This CDR3 is CASSLPGLAGEGPYEQYF. For the CDR3, the DNA is TGTGCCAGCAGTTTACCGGGACTAGCGGGAGAGGGCCCCTACGAGCAGTACTTC. V gene TRBV27 combines with J gene TRBJ2-7, with 14 bases that match TRBD2. The germline V gene encodes CDR1 MNHEY and CDR2 SMNVEV (reference sequence). Germline trimming cut 2 bases from V and 2 bases from J; bases unmatched to any gene: 8. The CDR3 is made up of 18 amino acids.

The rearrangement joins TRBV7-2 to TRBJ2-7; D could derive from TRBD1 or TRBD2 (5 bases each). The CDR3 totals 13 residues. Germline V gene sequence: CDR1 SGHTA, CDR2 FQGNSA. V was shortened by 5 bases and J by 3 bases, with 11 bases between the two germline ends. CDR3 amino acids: CASSGGPGYEQYF. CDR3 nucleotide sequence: TGTGCCAGCAGCGGGGGTCCTGGCTACGAGCAGTACTTC.

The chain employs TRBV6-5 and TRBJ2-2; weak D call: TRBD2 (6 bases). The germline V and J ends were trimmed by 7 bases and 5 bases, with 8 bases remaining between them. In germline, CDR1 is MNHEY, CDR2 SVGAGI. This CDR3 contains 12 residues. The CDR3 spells CASTGRTGELFF. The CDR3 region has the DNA TGTGCCAGCACTGGGAGGACCGGGGAGCTGTTTTTT.